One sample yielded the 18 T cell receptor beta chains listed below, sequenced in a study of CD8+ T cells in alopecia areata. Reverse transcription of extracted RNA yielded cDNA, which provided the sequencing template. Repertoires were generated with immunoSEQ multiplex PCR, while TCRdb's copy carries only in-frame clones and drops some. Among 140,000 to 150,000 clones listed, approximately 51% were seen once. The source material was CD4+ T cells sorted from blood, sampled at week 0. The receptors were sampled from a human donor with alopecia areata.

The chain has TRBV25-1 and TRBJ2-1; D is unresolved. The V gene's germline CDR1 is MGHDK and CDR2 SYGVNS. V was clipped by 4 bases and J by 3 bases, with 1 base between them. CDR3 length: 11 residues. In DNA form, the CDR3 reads TGTGCCAGCAGTGTCTACAATGAGCAGTTCTTC. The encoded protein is CASSVYNEQFF.

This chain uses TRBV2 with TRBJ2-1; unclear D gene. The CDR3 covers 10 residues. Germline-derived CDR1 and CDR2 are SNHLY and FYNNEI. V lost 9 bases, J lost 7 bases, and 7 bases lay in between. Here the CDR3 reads CASNTNEQFF. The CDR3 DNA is TGTGCCAGTAATACAAATGAGCAGTTCTTC.

The CDR3 reads CASSPEQGFYGYTF. DNA for the CDR3: TGTGCCAGCAGCCCAGAACAGGGCTTTTATGGCTACACCTTC. This chain uses TRBV9 with TRBJ1-2, with D possibly matching TRBD1 (6 bases). The CDR3 extends over 14 amino acids. Germline assignment: CDR1 SGDLS and CDR2 YYNGEE. V was clipped by 4 bases and J by 5 bases, with 15 bases between them.

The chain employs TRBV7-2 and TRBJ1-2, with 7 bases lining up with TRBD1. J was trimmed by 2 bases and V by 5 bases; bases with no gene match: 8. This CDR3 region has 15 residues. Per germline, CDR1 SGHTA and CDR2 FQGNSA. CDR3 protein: CASSASPGQNYGYTF. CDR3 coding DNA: TGTGCCAGCAGCGCATCCCCGGGACAGAACTATGGCTACACCTTC.

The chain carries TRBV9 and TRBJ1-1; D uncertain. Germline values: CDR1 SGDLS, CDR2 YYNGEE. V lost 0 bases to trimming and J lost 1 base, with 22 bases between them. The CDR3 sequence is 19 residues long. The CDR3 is CASSVAVSSHGVGNTEAFF. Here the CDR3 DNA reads TGTGCCAGCAGCGTAGCGGTCTCTTCGCATGGCGTAGGGAACACTGAAGCTTTCTTT.

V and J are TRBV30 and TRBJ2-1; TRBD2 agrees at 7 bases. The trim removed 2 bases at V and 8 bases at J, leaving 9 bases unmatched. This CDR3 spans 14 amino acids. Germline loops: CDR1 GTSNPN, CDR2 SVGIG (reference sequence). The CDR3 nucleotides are TGTGCCTGGAGTAAGGGCGGGAGTCTGGATGAGCAGTTCTTC. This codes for CAWSKGGSLDEQFF.

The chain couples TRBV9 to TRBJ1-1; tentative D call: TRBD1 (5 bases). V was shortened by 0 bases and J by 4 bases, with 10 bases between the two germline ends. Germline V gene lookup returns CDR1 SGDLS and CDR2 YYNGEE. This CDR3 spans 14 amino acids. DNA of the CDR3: TGTGCCAGCAGCGTAGGGGCAGGGAGCACTGAAGCTTTCTTT. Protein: CASSVGAGSTEAFF.

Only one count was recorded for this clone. CDR3: CSVERTVGPYGYTF. The CDR3 DNA reads TGCAGCGTTGAACGGACCGTTGGGCCATATGGCTACACCTTC. The V and J genes are TRBV29-1 and TRBJ1-2; D gene ambiguous. Germline loops: CDR1 SQVTM, CDR2 ANQGSEA. Trimming took 2 bases from V and 5 from J, leaving 15 bases between them. This CDR3 comprises 14 residues.

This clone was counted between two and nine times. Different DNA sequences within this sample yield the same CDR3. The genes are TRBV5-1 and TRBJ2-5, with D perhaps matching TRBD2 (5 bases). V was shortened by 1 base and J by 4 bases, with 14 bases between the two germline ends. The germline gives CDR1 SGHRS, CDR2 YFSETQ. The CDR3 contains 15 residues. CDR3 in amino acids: CASSLSSGSGETQYF. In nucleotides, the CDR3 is TGCGCCAGCAGCTTGTCCTCGGGATCAGGAGAGACCCAGTACTTC.

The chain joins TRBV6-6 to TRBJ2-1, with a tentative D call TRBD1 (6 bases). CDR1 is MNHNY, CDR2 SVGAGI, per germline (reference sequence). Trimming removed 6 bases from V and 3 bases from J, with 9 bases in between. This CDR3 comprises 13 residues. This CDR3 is CASSSDSYNEQFF. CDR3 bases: TGTGCCAGCAGCTCGGACAGCTACAATGAGCAGTTCTTC.

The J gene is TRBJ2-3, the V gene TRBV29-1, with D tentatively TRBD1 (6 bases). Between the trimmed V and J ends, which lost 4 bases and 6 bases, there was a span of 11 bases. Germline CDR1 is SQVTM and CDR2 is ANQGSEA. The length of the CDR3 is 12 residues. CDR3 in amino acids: CSVVGAYDTQYF. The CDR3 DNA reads TGCAGCGTTGTGGGGGCCTACGATACGCAGTATTTT.

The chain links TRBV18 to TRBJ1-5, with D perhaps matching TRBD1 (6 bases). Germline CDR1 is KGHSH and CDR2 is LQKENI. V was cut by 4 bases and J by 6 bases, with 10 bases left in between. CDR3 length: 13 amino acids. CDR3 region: CASSQQGGQPQHF. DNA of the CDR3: TGTGCCAGCTCACAACAGGGAGGTCAGCCCCAGCATTTT.

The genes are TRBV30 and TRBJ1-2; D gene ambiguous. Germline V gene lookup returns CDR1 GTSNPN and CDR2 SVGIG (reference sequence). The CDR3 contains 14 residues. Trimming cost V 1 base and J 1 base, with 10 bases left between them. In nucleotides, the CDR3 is TGTGCCTGGAGTGCGGGCCCTTTTAACTATGGCTACACCTTC. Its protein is CAWSAGPFNYGYTF.

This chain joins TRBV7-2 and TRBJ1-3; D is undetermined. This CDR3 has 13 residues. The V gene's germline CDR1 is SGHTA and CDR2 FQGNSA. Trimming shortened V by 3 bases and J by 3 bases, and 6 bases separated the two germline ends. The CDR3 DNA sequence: TGTGCCAGCAGCTTTGATAGTGGAAACACCATATATTTT. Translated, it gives CASSFDSGNTIYF.

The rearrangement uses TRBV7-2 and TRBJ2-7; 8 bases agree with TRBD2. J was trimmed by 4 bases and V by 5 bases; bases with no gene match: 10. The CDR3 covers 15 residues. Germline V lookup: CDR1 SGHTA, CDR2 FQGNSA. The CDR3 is CASSRDGTSRYEQYF. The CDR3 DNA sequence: TGTGCCAGCAGCCGTGACGGGACTAGTCGATACGAGCAGTACTTC.

The CDR3 sequence is CATSRDLSGEGQFF. The CDR3 DNA reads TGTGCCACCAGCAGAGATCTGTCGGGGGAAGGGCAGTTCTTC. V gene TRBV15 combines with J gene TRBJ2-1, with D possibly TRBD2 on 6 matching bases. The CDR3 consists of 14 residues. From germline, CDR1 is LNHNV and CDR2 YYDKDF (reference sequence). Trimming stripped 0 bases from V and 12 bases from J, with 15 bases between.

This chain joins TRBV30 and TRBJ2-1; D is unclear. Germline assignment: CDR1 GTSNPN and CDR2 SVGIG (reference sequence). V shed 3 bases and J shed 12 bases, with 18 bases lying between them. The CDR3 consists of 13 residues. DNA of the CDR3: TGTGCCTGGAGGGAGCCCCTGGTTCGGTTGCAGTTCTTC. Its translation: CAWREPLVRLQFF.

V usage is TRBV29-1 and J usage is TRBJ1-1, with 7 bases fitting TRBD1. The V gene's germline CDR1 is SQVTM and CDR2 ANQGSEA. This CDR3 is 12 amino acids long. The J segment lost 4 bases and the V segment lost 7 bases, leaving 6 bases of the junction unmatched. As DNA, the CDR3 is TGCAGCGCCAGACAGGGCAGCACTGAAGCTTTCTTT. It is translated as CSARQGSTEAFF.